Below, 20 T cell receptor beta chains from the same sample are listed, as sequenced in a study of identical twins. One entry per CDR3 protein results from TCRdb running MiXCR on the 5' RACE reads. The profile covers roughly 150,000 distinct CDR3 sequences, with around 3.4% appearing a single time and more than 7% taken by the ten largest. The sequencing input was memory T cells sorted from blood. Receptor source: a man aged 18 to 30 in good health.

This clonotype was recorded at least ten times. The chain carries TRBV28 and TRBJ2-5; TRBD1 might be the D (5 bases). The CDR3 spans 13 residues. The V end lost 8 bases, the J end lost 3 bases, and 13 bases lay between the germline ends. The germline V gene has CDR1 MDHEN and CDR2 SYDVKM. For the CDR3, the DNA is TGTGCCAGCCGACCGACAGTAGAAGAGACCCAGTACTTC. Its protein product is CASRPTVEETQYF.

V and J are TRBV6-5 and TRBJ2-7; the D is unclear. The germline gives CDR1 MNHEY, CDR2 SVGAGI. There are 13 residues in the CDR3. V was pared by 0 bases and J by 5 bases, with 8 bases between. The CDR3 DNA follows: TGTGCCAGCAGTTACTCGAGGCTCGACGAGCAGTACGTC. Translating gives CASSYSRLDEQYV.

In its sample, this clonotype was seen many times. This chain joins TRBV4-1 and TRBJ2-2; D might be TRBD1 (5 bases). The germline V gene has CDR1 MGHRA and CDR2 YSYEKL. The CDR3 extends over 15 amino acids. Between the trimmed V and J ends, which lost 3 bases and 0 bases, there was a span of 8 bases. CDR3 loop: CASSQGHSNTGELFF. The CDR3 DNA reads TGCGCCAGCAGCCAGGGGCATTCGAACACCGGGGAGCTGTTTTTT.

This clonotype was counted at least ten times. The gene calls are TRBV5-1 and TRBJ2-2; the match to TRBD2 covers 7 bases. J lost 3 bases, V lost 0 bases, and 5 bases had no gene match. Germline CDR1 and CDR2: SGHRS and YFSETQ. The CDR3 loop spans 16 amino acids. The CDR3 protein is CASSLASAGDTGELFF. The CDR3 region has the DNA TGCGCCAGCAGCTTGGCCTCTGCGGGAGACACCGGGGAGCTGTTTTTT.

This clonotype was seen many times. CDR3 residues: CATGGRTGYGYTF. The CDR3, as DNA: TGTGCCACCGGGGGGAGGACGGGCTATGGCTACACCTTC. The chain combines TRBV6-1 with TRBJ1-2; perhaps TRBD1 as D (5 bases). Germline lookup yields CDR1 MNHNS and CDR2 SASEGT. CDR3 length: 13 residues. Trimming took 10 bases from V and 4 from J, leaving 16 bases between them.

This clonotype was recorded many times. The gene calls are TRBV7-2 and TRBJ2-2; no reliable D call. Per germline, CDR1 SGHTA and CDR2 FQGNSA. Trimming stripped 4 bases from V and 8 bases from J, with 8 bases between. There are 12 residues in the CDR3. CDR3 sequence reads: CASSSYLGELFF. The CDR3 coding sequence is TGTGCCAGCAGCTCCTACTTGGGGGAGCTGTTTTTT.

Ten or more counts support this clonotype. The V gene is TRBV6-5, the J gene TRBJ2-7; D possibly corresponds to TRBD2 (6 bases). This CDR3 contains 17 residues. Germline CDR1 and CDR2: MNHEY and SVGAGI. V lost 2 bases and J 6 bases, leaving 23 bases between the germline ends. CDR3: CASSYLSVGRDAFEQYF. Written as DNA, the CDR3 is TGTGCCAGCAGTTACCTATCGGTGGGGCGGGACGCCTTCGAGCAGTACTTC.

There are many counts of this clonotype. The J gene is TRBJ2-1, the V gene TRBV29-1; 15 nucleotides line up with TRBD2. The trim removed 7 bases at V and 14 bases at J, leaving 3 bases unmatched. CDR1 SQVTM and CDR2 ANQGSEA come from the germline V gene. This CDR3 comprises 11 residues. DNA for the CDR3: TGCAGCGGGACTAGCGGGAGGGTGGAGTTCTTC. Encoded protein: CSGTSGRVEFF.

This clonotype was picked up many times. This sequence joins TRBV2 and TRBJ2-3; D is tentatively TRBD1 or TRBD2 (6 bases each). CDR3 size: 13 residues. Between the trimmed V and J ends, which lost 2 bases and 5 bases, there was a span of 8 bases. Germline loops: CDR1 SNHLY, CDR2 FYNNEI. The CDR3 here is CASSERGVDTQYF. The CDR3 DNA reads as TGTGCCAGCAGTGAAAGGGGGGTAGATACGCAGTATTTT.

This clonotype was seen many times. The CDR3, as DNA: TGCAGTGCTAGAGATCTTGGCTACGAGCAGTACTTC. Protein sequence: CSARDLGYEQYF. The chain carries TRBV20-1 and TRBJ2-7; D unresolved. This CDR3 is 12 amino acids long. Trimming cost V 0 bases and J 3 bases, with 6 bases left between them. Germline CDR1 reads DFQATT; CDR2 reads SNEGSKA (reference sequence).

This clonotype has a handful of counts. CDR3 sequence (DNA): TGTGCCAGCAGCTCTAGCGGGATCTACGAGCAGTACTTC. It codes for CASSSSGIYEQYF. This chain links TRBV7-2 with TRBJ2-7; the match to TRBD2 covers 9 bases. In germline, CDR1 is SGHTA, CDR2 FQGNSA. The CDR3 consists of 13 residues. V lost 4 bases and J lost 3; bases outside the gene matches: 1.

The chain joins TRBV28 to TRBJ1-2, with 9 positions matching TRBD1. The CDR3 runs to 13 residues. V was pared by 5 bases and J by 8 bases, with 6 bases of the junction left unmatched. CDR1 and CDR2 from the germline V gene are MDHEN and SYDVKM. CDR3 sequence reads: CASSEQGAKGYTF. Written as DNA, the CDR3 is TGTGCCAGCAGTGAACAGGGGGCTAAGGGCTACACCTTC.

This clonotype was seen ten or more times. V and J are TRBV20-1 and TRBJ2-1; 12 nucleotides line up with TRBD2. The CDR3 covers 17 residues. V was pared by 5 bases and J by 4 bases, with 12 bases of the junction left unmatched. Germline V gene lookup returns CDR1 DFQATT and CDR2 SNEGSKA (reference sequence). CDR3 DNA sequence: TGCAGTGCTTCGTCCCTGACTAGCGGGAGTGCATACAATGAGCAGTTCTTC. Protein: CSASSLTSGSAYNEQFF.

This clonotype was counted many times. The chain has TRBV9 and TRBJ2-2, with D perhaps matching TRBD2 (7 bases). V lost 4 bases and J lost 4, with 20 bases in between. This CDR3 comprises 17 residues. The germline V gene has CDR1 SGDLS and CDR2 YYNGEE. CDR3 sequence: CASSLGGGSRFTGELFF. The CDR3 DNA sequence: TGTGCCAGCAGCCTAGGGGGGGGATCGAGATTCACCGGGGAGCTGTTTTTT.

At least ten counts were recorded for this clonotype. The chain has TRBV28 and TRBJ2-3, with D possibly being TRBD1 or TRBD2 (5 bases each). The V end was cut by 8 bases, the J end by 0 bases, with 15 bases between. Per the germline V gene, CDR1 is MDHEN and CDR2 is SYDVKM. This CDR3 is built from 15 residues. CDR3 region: CASRRDPLSTDTQYF. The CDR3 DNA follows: TGTGCCAGCCGAAGGGACCCACTTAGCACAGATACGCAGTATTTT. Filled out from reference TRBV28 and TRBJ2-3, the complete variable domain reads DVKVTQSSRYLVKRTGEKVFLECVQDMDHENMFWYRQDPGLGLRLIYFSYDVKMKEKGDIPEGYSVSREKKERFSLILESASTNQTSMYLCASRRDPLSTDTQYFGPGTRLTVL.

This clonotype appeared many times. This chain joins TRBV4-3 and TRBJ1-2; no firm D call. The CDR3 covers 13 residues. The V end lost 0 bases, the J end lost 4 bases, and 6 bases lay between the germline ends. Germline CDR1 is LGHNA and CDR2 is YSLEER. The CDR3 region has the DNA TGCGCCAGCAGCCAAGATCATACCTATGGCTACACCTTC. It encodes CASSQDHTYGYTF.

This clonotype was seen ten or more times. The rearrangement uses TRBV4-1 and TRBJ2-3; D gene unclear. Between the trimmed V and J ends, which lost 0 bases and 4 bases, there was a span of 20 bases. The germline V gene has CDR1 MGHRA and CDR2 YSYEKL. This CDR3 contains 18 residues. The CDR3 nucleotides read TGCGCCAGCAGCCAAGAATTCTTTTGGGCTAGGCCCCCAGATACGCAGTATTTT. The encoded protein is CASSQEFFWARPPDTQYF.

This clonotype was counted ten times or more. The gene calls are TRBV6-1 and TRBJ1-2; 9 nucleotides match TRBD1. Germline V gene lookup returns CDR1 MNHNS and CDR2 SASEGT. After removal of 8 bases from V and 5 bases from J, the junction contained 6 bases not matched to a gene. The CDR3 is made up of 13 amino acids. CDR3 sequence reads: CASRDRALYGYTF. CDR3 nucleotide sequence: TGTGCCAGCCGGGACAGGGCCCTTTATGGCTACACCTTC.

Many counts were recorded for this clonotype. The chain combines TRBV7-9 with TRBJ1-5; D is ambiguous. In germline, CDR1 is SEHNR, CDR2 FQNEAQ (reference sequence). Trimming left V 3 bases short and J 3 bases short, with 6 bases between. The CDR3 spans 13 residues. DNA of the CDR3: TGTGCCAGCAGCTTTGGCTACAATCAGCCCCAGCATTTT. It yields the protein CASSFGYNQPQHF.

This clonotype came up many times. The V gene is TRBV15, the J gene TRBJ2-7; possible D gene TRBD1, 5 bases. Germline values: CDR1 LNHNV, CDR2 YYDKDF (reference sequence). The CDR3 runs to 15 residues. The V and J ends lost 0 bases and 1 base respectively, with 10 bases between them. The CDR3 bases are TGTGCCACCAGCAGAGATGACAGCCCTTCCTACGAGCAGTACTTC. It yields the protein CATSRDDSPSYEQYF. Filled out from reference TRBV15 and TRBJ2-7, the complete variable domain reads DAMVIQNPRYQVTQFGKPVTLSCSQTLNHNVMYWYQQKSSQAPKLLFHYYDKDFNNEADTPDNFQSRRPNTSFCFLDIRSPGLGDTAMYLCATSRDDSPSYEQYFGPGTRLTVT.